This T cell receptor (beta chain) was captured by sequencing in a study of CD8 T cells in Susac syndrome. An input of roughly 0.45 to 1 ug of RNA was subjected to reverse transcription using random hexamers. Amplification of TCR beta CDR3 across 54 Vbeta and 13 Jbeta was performed with immunoSEQ multiplex PCR. MiXCR, run by TCRdb on the immunoSEQ multiplex PCR reads, gives a single entry per CDR3 protein. Here the sample spans approximately 90,000 distinct CDR3 sequences, 90% to 95% being singletons. Trimming at V came to 1 base and at J to 2 bases, leaving 4 bases not matched to a gene. The germline gives CDR1 MGHRA, CDR2 YSYEKL. The CDR3 extends over 15 amino acids.

This clonotype was sampled from a human donor in good health. The chain carries TRBV4-1 and TRBJ2-5, with 7 bases that match TRBD1. Sequences were obtained from CD8+ T cells from PBMCs. CDR3 nucleotides: TGCGCCAGCAGCCAAGTTCAGGGGGATCAAGAGACCCAGTACTTC. Its translation: CASSQVQGDQETQYF.